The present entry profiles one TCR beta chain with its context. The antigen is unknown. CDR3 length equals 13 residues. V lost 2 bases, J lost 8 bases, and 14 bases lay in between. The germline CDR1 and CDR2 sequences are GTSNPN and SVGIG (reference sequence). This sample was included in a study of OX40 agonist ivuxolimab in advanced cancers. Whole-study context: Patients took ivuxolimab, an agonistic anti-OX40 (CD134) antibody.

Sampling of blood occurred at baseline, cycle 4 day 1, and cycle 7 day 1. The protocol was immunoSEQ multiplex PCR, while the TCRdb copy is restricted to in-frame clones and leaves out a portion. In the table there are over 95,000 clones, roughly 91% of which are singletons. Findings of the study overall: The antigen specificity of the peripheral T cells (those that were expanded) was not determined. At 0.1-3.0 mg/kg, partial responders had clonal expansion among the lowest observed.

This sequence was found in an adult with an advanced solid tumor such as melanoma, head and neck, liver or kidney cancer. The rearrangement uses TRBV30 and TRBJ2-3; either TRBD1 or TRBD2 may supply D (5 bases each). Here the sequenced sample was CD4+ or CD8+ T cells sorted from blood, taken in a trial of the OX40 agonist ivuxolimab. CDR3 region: CAWSPGGVVTQYF. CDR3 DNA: TGTGCCTGGAGTCCTGGGGGAGTGGTTACGCAGTATTTT.